The T cell receptor beta chain described here comes from a study of blood T cell repertoires in COVID-19. Study-level information: Some COVID-19 samples were acute and others convalescent; all came from the United States, Italy and Spain. Sources were T cells, B-cell-depleted T cells, or PBMCs; the material itself was cDNA or gDNA.

Germline assignment: CDR1 MNHNY and CDR2 SVGAGI (reference sequence). CDR3 length: 14 amino acids. The V and J ends lost 2 bases and 7 bases, in that order; junction bases with no gene match: 2. As originally analysed: The assay estimated nucleated cells by amplifying reference gene primers. The repertoire was sequenced with immunoSEQ multiplex PCR; TCRdb's copy has only in-frame clones and lacks some. From that table come the V and J calls and clone size; the DNA was used to work out D and trimming. The sample carries 150,000 or so clones, about 80% recorded once. The clonotype originates from an elderly woman with acute or convalescent COVID-19. The sample comprised peripheral blood. The rearrangement links TRBV6-6 to TRBJ2-1; 10 bases align to TRBD1. CDR3 amino acids: CASSYPDRGNEQFF. CDR3 bases: TGTGCCAGCAGTTACCCGGACAGGGGGAATGAGCAGTTCTTC.